The 30 T cell receptor beta chains given below trace back to one sample, sequenced in a study of cytomegalovirus exposure and HLA in healthy donors. Amplification used 60 Vbeta primers and 13 Jbeta primers. The data were produced by immunoSEQ multiplex PCR, yet TCRdb's version contains in-frame clones alone and is incomplete. This sample's clone table lists approximately 110,000 clones. Sequenced sample: PBMCs. The receptor source for this set is a man under 40 in good health and CMV-seronegative.

Note on this clone: One junction end does not reproduce the germline sequence, and a read error may be involved. This chain joins TRBV5-5 and TRBJ2-7, with TRBD2 as a possible D gene (5 bases). The CDR3 contains 14 residues. Germline loops: CDR1 SGHKS, CDR2 YYEKEE (reference sequence). In DNA form, the CDR3 reads TGTGCCAGCAGCTTGCCGCTAGCCTCCCACGAGCAGTACTTC. It codes for CASSLPLASHEQYF.

The chain is built from TRBV6-6 and TRBJ1-5; no definite D call. Germline assignment: CDR1 MNHNY and CDR2 SVGAGI (reference sequence). CDR3 length: 15 residues. V lost 1 base, J lost 5 bases, and 12 bases lay in between. The CDR3 loop is CASSYLQTPHQPQHF. The DNA of the CDR3 is TGTGCCAGCAGTTACTTACAGACGCCGCATCAGCCCCAGCATTTT.

V usage is TRBV5-1 and J usage is TRBJ1-1; unclear D gene. The CDR3 is 13 residues long. Trimming stripped 0 bases from V and 7 bases from J, with 10 bases between. The germline CDR1 and CDR2 sequences are SGHRS and YFSETQ. CDR3 protein: CASSLGTVVEAFF. The CDR3 bases are TGCGCCAGCAGCTTGGGGACTGTGGTTGAAGCTTTCTTT.

This chain uses TRBV11-3 with TRBJ2-7, with 12 bases identical to TRBD2. J gave up 0 bases and V 1 base, and 10 bases lay outside the gene matches. The CDR3 sequence is 19 residues long. Germline loops: CDR1 SGHNT, CDR2 YENEEA. The CDR3 region is CASSLVALAGGTLSYEQYF. As DNA, the CDR3 is TGTGCCAGCAGCTTAGTCGCACTAGCGGGAGGAACCCTCTCCTACGAGCAGTACTTC.

Of note for this clone: This likely comes from a read error, as the CDR3 has no conserved phenylalanine or tryptophan at its end. The genes are TRBV29-1 and TRBJ1-2; TRBD1 is a possible D gene (5 bases). Trimming pared 4 bases from V and 0 bases from J, leaving 9 bases between. This CDR3 spans 13 amino acids. Germline CDR1 SQVTM, CDR2 ANQGSEA. The CDR3 sequence is CSVASGPNYGYTL. The CDR3 DNA sequence: TGCAGCGTTGCGTCAGGGCCTAACTATGGCTACACCCTC.

The chain employs TRBV4-1 and TRBJ1-1; TRBD1 matches 10 bases. V was pared by 4 bases and J by 8 bases, with 13 bases of the junction left unmatched. The germline CDR1 and CDR2 sequences are MGHRA and YSYEKL. CDR3 length: 16 amino acids. The chain's CDR3 is CASSLQGQGLVNEAFF. The DNA of the CDR3 is TGCGCCAGCAGCCTCCAGGGACAGGGGTTGGTAAACGAAGCTTTCTTT.

The V call is TRBV6-6, the J call TRBJ1-1; 10 bases are a match to TRBD1. The V gene's germline CDR1 is MNHNY and CDR2 SVGAGI (reference sequence). This CDR3 contains 13 residues. J lost 11 bases, V lost 4 bases, and 7 bases had no gene match. The CDR3 DNA is TGTGCCAGCAGTTCGACAGGGGGCGCGAGCGCTTTCTTT. It is translated as CASSSTGGASAFF.

The chain recombines TRBV4-1 with TRBJ2-7, with D possibly TRBD1 on 5 matching bases. The length of the CDR3 is 14 residues. Germline CDR1 MGHRA, CDR2 YSYEKL. Deletions cut 2 bases from V and 7 bases from J, with 15 bases between. Written as DNA, the CDR3 is TGCGCCAGCAGCCAACCCTTAGGGGAAGGGGAGCAGTACTTC. It specifies CASSQPLGEGEQYF.

The chain joins TRBV27 to TRBJ1-5; no reliable D call. V was shortened by 5 bases and J by 2 bases, with 10 bases between the two germline ends. Germline-derived CDR1 and CDR2 are MNHEY and SMNVEV (reference sequence). There are 14 residues in the CDR3. The CDR3 bases are TGTGCCAGCAGTCCGAGCCGGGGCAATCAGCCCCAGCATTTT. Protein sequence: CASSPSRGNQPQHF.

The chain is built from TRBV4-1 and TRBJ2-1; 10 bases are a match to TRBD2. The CDR3 runs to 16 residues. The junction had 5 bases not matched to a gene; V was cut back by 0 bases and J by 6 bases. Germline V gene data show CDR1 as MGHRA and CDR2 as YSYEKL. Here the CDR3 reads CASSQERLAGANEQFF. In nucleotides, the CDR3 is TGCGCCAGCAGCCAAGAGAGGCTAGCGGGAGCCAATGAGCAGTTCTTC.

The genes are TRBV28 and TRBJ2-5, with 12 bases that match TRBD1. Germline V gives CDR1 MDHEN, CDR2 SYDVKM. The CDR3 runs to 16 residues. V trimming: 2 bases; J trimming: 4 bases; junction bases outside the gene matches: 5. The CDR3 region is CASSLRDRGPGETQYF. The CDR3 region has the DNA TGTGCCAGCAGTTTACGGGACAGGGGGCCGGGAGAGACCCAGTACTTC.

The V call is TRBV5-1, the J call TRBJ2-7, with D possibly matching TRBD1 (6 bases). Trimming took off 4 bases at V and 2 bases at J, with 10 bases between the two ends. The CDR3 consists of 13 residues. Germline-derived CDR1 and CDR2 are SGHRS and YFSETQ. The CDR3 region has the DNA TGCGCCAGCAGCGGGGGCTTTCCCTACGAGCAGTACTTC. Translated: CASSGGFPYEQYF.

The chain uses TRBV10-3 and TRBJ2-1, with no clear D. The germline CDR1 and CDR2 sequences are ENHRY and SYGVKD. Trimming removed 5 bases from V and 9 bases from J, with 17 bases in between. The CDR3 totals 14 residues. The CDR3 nucleotides are TGTGCCATCAGTCCCCCCAGACTCGAAGGTGAGCAGTTCTTC. Residues: CAISPPRLEGEQFF.

The rearrangement uses TRBV27 and TRBJ1-1; D is perhaps TRBD1 (6 bases). V lost 6 bases and J lost 7, with 12 bases in between. The CDR3 contains 12 residues. Germline CDR1 MNHEY, CDR2 SMNVEV (reference sequence). The CDR3 nucleotides are TGTGCCAGCAGGAGGATGACAGGTGAAGCTTTCTTT. This sequence encodes CASRRMTGEAFF.

The V call is TRBV30, the J call TRBJ2-1, with D perhaps TRBD1 (6 bases). Germline CDR1 is GTSNPN and CDR2 is SVGIG (reference sequence). V was cut by 1 base and J by 10 bases, with 11 bases left in between. The length of the CDR3 is 12 residues. For the CDR3, the DNA is TGTGCCTGGAGTGAGGGACACCAAGAGCAGTTCTTC. This encodes CAWSEGHQEQFF.

This chain joins TRBV6-5 and TRBJ2-1; TRBD2 agrees at 8 bases. V was clipped by 5 bases and J by 4 bases; unmatched bases: 7. The V gene's germline CDR1 is MNHEY and CDR2 SVGAGI. CDR3 length: 15 residues. The CDR3 spells CASSTATSAYNEQFF. DNA of the CDR3: TGTGCCAGCAGTACAGCGACTAGCGCGTACAATGAGCAGTTCTTC.

V gene TRBV6-1 combines with J gene TRBJ2-1; 14 nucleotides agree with TRBD2. The CDR3 covers 17 residues. CDR1 and CDR2 from the germline V gene are MNHNS and SASEGT. Trimming cost V 1 base and J 9 bases; bases outside gene matches: 8. The CDR3 DNA is TGTGCCAGCAGTGAAGATTGGGAGACTAGCGGGAGGGGTGAGCAGTTCTTC. As protein: CASSEDWETSGRGEQFF.

Here the CDR3 reads CAWSATEAFF. CDR3 nucleotide sequence: TGTGCCTGGAGTGCAACTGAAGCTTTCTTT. The chain has TRBV30 and TRBJ1-1, with D uncertain. This CDR3 contains 10 residues. The ends were cut back, 1 base at V and 5 bases at J, with 2 bases in the middle. The germline V gene has CDR1 GTSNPN and CDR2 SVGIG (reference sequence).

The chain links TRBV13 to TRBJ1-6; 10 nucleotides match TRBD1. The CDR3 covers 15 residues. The V gene end was trimmed by 6 bases and the J gene end by 9 bases; junction bases not matched to a gene: 8. Germline V gene sequence: CDR1 PRHDT, CDR2 FYEKMQ (reference sequence). The DNA of the CDR3 is TGTGCCAGCAGAGGAGCTGACAGGGGGCTTTCACCCCTCCACTTT. This translates into CASRGADRGLSPLHF.

V gene TRBV4-3 combines with J gene TRBJ2-4; TRBD2 aligns across 8 bases. This CDR3 region has 15 residues. The ends lost 0 bases at V and 4 bases at J; junction bases unmatched: 2. Germline CDR1 reads LGHNA; CDR2 reads YSLEER. CDR3 sequence: CASSQEEREKNIQYF. CDR3 sequence (DNA): TGCGCCAGCAGCCAAGAGGAGCGGGAGAAAAACATTCAGTACTTC.

CDR3 in amino acids: CASRLQGINQPQHF. As DNA, the CDR3 is TGTGCCAGCAGATTACAGGGCATCAATCAGCCCCAGCATTTT. This sequence joins TRBV27 and TRBJ1-5; D might be TRBD1 (6 bases). Trimming pared 6 bases from V and 3 bases from J, leaving 12 bases between. The germline gives CDR1 MNHEY, CDR2 SMNVEV (reference sequence). CDR3 length equals 14 residues.

This chain joins TRBV7-9 and TRBJ1-6, with a weak D call TRBD1 (6 bases). Deletions cut 4 bases from V and 7 bases from J, with 14 bases between. The CDR3 extends over 15 amino acids. CDR1 and CDR2 from the germline V gene are SEHNR and FQNEAQ (reference sequence). DNA for the CDR3: TGTGCCAGCAGCTCAACCCTCGACAGGAATTCACCCCTCCACTTT. Its translation is CASSSTLDRNSPLHF.

The V gene is TRBV5-4, the J gene TRBJ2-5; D is unclear. This CDR3 comprises 13 residues. Trimming stripped 3 bases from V and 3 bases from J, with 9 bases between. CDR1 is SGHNT, CDR2 YYREEE, per germline (reference sequence). This CDR3 reads CASSSKLKETQYF. The DNA for the CDR3 is TGTGCCAGCAGCTCGAAACTGAAAGAGACCCAGTACTTC.

This chain joins TRBV2 and TRBJ2-7, with no clear D. The CDR3 loop spans 14 amino acids. Germline V gives CDR1 SNHLY, CDR2 FYNNEI. V lost 0 bases to trimming and J lost 3 bases, with 9 bases between them. DNA for the CDR3: TGTGCCAGCAGTGAAGCGTGGCCGATCTACGAGCAGTACTTC. Protein sequence: CASSEAWPIYEQYF.

The chain joins TRBV19 to TRBJ2-7; 13 bases match TRBD2. Germline values: CDR1 LNHDA, CDR2 SQIVND (reference sequence). This CDR3 region has 19 residues. V dropped 3 bases and J dropped 2; count of bases not matched to a gene: 13. The CDR3 DNA reads as TGTGCCAGTAGTATTACTGCCGGGACTAGCGGGACGCTACCCTACGAGCAGTACTTC. Translated: CASSITAGTSGTLPYEQYF.

The chain uses TRBV5-1 and TRBJ2-1; 8 nucleotides line up with TRBD1. Trimming at V came to 4 bases and at J to 4 bases, leaving 7 bases not matched to a gene. There are 15 residues in the CDR3. CDR1 is SGHRS and CDR2 is YFSETQ in the germline V gene. For the CDR3, the DNA is TGCGCCAGCAGCAATTCCGGGACAGGATACAATGAGCAGTTCTTC. This encodes CASSNSGTGYNEQFF.

In DNA form, the CDR3 reads TGTGCCAGCAGCGTCGGCCCGGGGGGACAGGGGGCGCGGAATGAGCAGTTCTTC. Its translation: CASSVGPGGQGARNEQFF. V usage is TRBV7-3 and J usage is TRBJ2-1, with 12 positions matching TRBD1. V was clipped by 5 bases and J by 7 bases; unmatched bases: 15. The germline V gene encodes CDR1 SGHTA and CDR2 FQGTGA. The CDR3 has 18 residues.

The chain uses TRBV5-4 and TRBJ1-2; no clear D gene. Trimming shortened V by 4 bases and J by 10 bases, and 14 bases separated the two germline ends. The CDR3 has 12 residues. CDR1 and CDR2 (germline): SGHNT, YYREEE (reference sequence). The CDR3 nucleotides read TGTGCCAGCAGCCCAGCGGGCTCAGACTACACCTTC. Translating it yields CASSPAGSDYTF.

V gene TRBV28 combines with J gene TRBJ1-1; no definite D call. Germline V gene data show CDR1 as MDHEN and CDR2 as SYDVKM. Between the trimmed V and J ends, which lost 3 bases and 0 bases, there was a span of 8 bases. The CDR3 consists of 14 residues. CDR3 sequence (DNA): TGTGCCAGCAGTTTGGCCTTCATGAACACTGAAGCTTTCTTT. Translating gives CASSLAFMNTEAFF.

This chain uses TRBV28 with TRBJ2-5, with a tentative D call TRBD1 (7 bases). Matching the DNA end better, TRBJ2-7 makes the J call doubtful. Germline CDR1 reads MDHEN; CDR2 reads SYDVKM. This CDR3 region has 17 residues. The CDR3 here is CASSFRVWGRGVDEQYF. As DNA, the CDR3 is TGTGCCAGCAGTTTTAGGGTCTGGGGCAGGGGGGTAGACGAGCAGTACTTC.